The 17 T cell receptor beta chains presented below share a single source sample, sequenced in a study of T cell clonality in common variable immunodeficiency. Findings and limits, study-wide: Common variable immunodeficiency TCR beta sequences reportedly had fewer deletions and N-nucleotide insertions.

For these TCRs, the target antigens are not known. Profiling relied on immunoSEQ multiplex PCR, and the TCRdb table lists in-frame clones only, not all of them. The counts give about 19,000 clones, none of them seen only once; more than 20% is held by the top ten. The sequenced material came from peripheral blood mononuclear cells. These receptors were collected from a human donor with common variable immunodeficiency.

On this clone itself: The missing CDR3 end, 3 residues past where the read stops, is filled in from the germline J gene. The V and J genes are TRBV30 and TRBJ2-7; TRBD2 is a possible D gene (6 bases). This CDR3 is 14 amino acids long. Germline V lookup: CDR1 GTSNPN, CDR2 SVGIG (reference sequence). V lost 2 bases to trimming and J lost 4 bases, with 15 bases between them. CDR3: CAWSPGLRSYEQYF. The CDR3 bases that were read are TGTGCCTGGAGTCCGGGACTGAGGAGTTACGAG.

In this sample, this clone turned up a few times. At one boundary the junction diverges from the germline segment, which might be a read error. The sequence runs out 3 residues before the end of the CDR3; the remainder is reconstructed from the germline J gene. V gene TRBV7-9 combines with J gene TRBJ2-7; a possible D gene is TRBD2 (6 bases). The CDR3 has 13 residues. Germline V gene data show CDR1 as SEHNR and CDR2 as FQNEAQ (reference sequence). CDR3 DNA (partial): TGTTCCAGCAGCTTAGGACACGGGGGCGAG. Translating it yields CSSSLGHGGE. The whole CDR3 sequence reads CSSSLGHGGEQYF.

Note on this clone: With the read ending 3 residues before the CDR3 end, the germline J gene is used to fill in that end. V usage is TRBV11-2 and J usage is TRBJ1-6; 8 nucleotides line up with TRBD1. The CDR3 runs to 15 residues. With 2 bases clipped from V and 6 bases from J, the junction kept 3 bases outside the gene matches. CDR1 and CDR2 (germline): SGHAT, FQNNGV. The CDR3 bases that were read are TGTGCCAGCAGCTTAAGCACAGGGGGTAATTCACCC. Its translation is CASSLSTGGNSP. The entire CDR3 sequence reads CASSLSTGGNSPLHF.

This clone was picked up a small number of times. The CDR3 end is not reached by the read, which stops 3 residues before it; the germline J gene fills it in. The chain has TRBV2 and TRBJ2-3; 10 bases align to TRBD2. V was pared by 2 bases and J by 5 bases, with 7 bases of the junction left unmatched. The CDR3 consists of 16 residues. The germline CDR1 and CDR2 sequences are SNHLY and FYNNEI. Partial CDR3 DNA: TGTGCCAGCAGTGAACTAGCGGGGGTCTTTATAGATACG. Protein sequence: CASSELAGVFIDT. The whole CDR3 protein is CASSELAGVFIDTQYF.

To note about this clone: The CDR3 goes on 3 residues after the read ends, and that part is filled in from the germline J gene. This chain links TRBV7-9 with TRBJ1-1, with TRBD1 as a possible D gene (5 bases). This CDR3 has 15 amino acids. Germline CDR1 SEHNR, CDR2 FQNEAQ (reference sequence). Trimming stripped 3 bases from V and 0 bases from J, with 11 bases between. This CDR3 is CASSLWGGMNTEAFF. The DNA read from the CDR3 is TGTGCCAGCAGCTTGTGGGGGGGGATGAACACTGAA.

This clone has at least ten counts. With the read ending 3 residues before the CDR3 end, the germline J gene is used to fill in that end. The chain is built from TRBV5-3 and TRBJ1-5, with D unclear. TRBV5-3 is treated as an ORF (open reading frame) with a function not yet certain. Trimming pared 6 bases from V and 7 bases from J, leaving 17 bases between. This CDR3 is 14 amino acids long. The covered CDR3 bases are TGTGCCAGAACAGTTTCCACGGCGGAGCAGCCC. This encodes CARTVSTAEQP. The CDR3 as a whole reads CARTVSTAEQPQHF.

About this clone: The CDR3 extends 3 residues past the end of the read, so its final part is completed from the germline J gene. The chain uses TRBV6-2 or TRBV6-3 and TRBJ2-5; 10 bases fit TRBD2. Germline loops: CDR1 MNHEY, CDR2 SVGEGT. The V segment lost 9 bases and the J segment 5 bases; nucleotides outside the gene matches: 3. The CDR3 loop spans 12 amino acids. CDR3 sequence reads: CASGTSVETQYF. The CDR3 bases that were read are TGTGCCAGTGGGACTAGCGTTGAGACC.

This clone came up many times. The missing CDR3 end, 3 residues past where the read stops, is filled in from the germline J gene. The rearrangement links TRBV5-1 to TRBJ1-1; D possibly corresponds to TRBD1 (5 bases). Germline V gene data show CDR1 as SGHRS and CDR2 as YFSETQ. Deletions cut 4 bases from V and 0 bases from J, with 10 bases between. This CDR3 has 14 amino acids. CDR3 in amino acids: CASSPDSMNTEAFF. CDR3 DNA, as far as it was read: TGCGCCAGCAGCCCCGACAGCATGAACACTGAA.

This clone occurred many times. The read stops 3 residues short of the end of the CDR3; the missing end is completed from the germline J gene. The gene calls are TRBV20-1 and TRBJ2-7; TRBD2 matches at 10 bases. The ends lost 3 bases at V and 2 bases at J; junction bases unmatched: 10. Germline values: CDR1 DFQATT, CDR2 SNEGSKA (reference sequence). CDR3 length equals 16 residues. CDR3 DNA, as far as it was read: TGCAGTGCTAGCCAACCTCTAGCGGGGGCCACCTACGAG. This gives the protein CSASQPLAGATYE. The entire CDR3 protein reads CSASQPLAGATYEQYF.

This clone was observed many times. The read halts 3 residues ahead of the CDR3 end, with the missing end drawn from the germline J gene. The chain uses TRBV29-1 and TRBJ2-1; D gene ambiguous. Germline V lookup: CDR1 SQVTM, CDR2 ANQGSEA. CDR3 size: 11 residues. V dropped 4 bases and J dropped 6 bases, with 7 bases sitting between them. CDR3 amino acids: CSVVHGNEQFF. The covered CDR3 bases are TGCAGCGTTGTTCACGGCAATGAG.

Of note for this clone: The missing CDR3 end, 3 residues past where the read stops, is filled in from the germline J gene. The chain has TRBV5-1 and TRBJ2-1; 9 nucleotides align to TRBD1. The CDR3 spans 14 residues. Trimming cost V 6 bases and J 7 bases; bases outside gene matches: 8. In germline, CDR1 is SGHRS, CDR2 YFSETQ. CDR3 DNA (partial): TGCGCCAGCAATTCCGGGACAGGGTGGAATGAG. Translation gives CASNSGTGWNE. The CDR3 in its entirety is CASNSGTGWNEQFF. The full variable domain, rest sourced from reference TRBV5-1 and TRBJ2-1, is KAGVTQTPRYLIKTRGQQVTLSCSPISGHRSVSWYQQTPGQGLQFLFEYFSETQRNKGNFPGRFSGRQFSNSRSEMNVSTLELGDSALYLCASNSGTGWNEQFFGPGTRLTVL.

Comments on this clone: The CDR3 extends 3 residues past the end of the read, so its final part is completed from the germline J gene. The rearrangement joins TRBV27 to TRBJ2-7; the D gene is possibly TRBD1 (5 bases). Germline CDR1 reads MNHEY; CDR2 reads SMNVEV (reference sequence). The CDR3 runs 13 residues. Trimming removed 5 bases at V and 4 bases at J, with 12 bases between. This chain's CDR3 is CASSPGLGYEQYF. The covered CDR3 bases are TGTGCCAGCAGTCCAGGGTTGGGGTACGAG.

Points on this clone: The read ends 3 residues before the CDR3 terminus; that terminus is restored from the germline J gene. The V and J genes are TRBV6-2 or TRBV6-3 and TRBJ1-1, with D perhaps TRBD1 (5 bases). Trimming removed 6 bases at V and 6 bases at J, with 14 bases between. The CDR3 totals 13 residues. The V gene's germline CDR1 is MNHEY and CDR2 SVGEGT. The sequenced part of the CDR3 DNA is TGTGCCAGCAGGACGGCAGGGCTTTCTGAA. Protein sequence: CASRTAGLSE. The full CDR3 reads CASRTAGLSEAFF.

Worth noting for this clone: Read coverage stops 3 residues before the CDR3 terminus; the germline J gene supplies the remainder. This chain links TRBV7-9 with TRBJ1-1, with D possibly TRBD1 on 5 matching bases. The V and J ends lost 8 bases and 0 bases respectively, with 16 bases between them. Germline lookup yields CDR1 SEHNR and CDR2 FQNEAQ (reference sequence). The CDR3 extends over 15 amino acids. The CDR3 DNA, read in part, is TGTGCCAGCGACGCCAGGGCAATGTTGAACACTGAA. Translating it yields CASDARAMLNTE. The entire CDR3 sequence reads CASDARAMLNTEAFF.

The sequenced CDR3 bases are TGTGCCGGTAACCGGGACACAGGAACCTACGAG. Translation: CAGNRDTGTYE. The full-length CDR3 reads as CAGNRDTGTYEQYF. The chain combines TRBV6-2 or TRBV6-3 with TRBJ2-7, with D perhaps TRBD1 (6 bases). The read stops 3 residues short of the end of the CDR3; the missing end is completed from the germline J gene. The germline CDR1 and CDR2 sequences are MNHEY and SVGEGT. There are 14 residues in the CDR3. V dropped 11 bases and J dropped 2 bases, with 19 bases sitting between them.

Concerning this clone: The read terminates 3 residues before the CDR3 end, so the remaining end is supplied by the germline J gene. This chain links TRBV19 with TRBJ1-5; D is undetermined. Germline V lookup: CDR1 LNHDA, CDR2 SQIVND (reference sequence). The CDR3 has 14 residues. Between the trimmed V and J ends, which lost 5 bases and 1 base, there was a span of 9 bases. The CDR3 sequence is CASSFDWSNQPQHF. The sequenced part of the CDR3 DNA is TGTGCCAGTAGTTTCGACTGGAGCAATCAGCCC.

In regard to this clone: Sequencing ends 3 residues short of the CDR3 end; the germline J gene provides the rest. This sequence joins TRBV7-9 and TRBJ2-7, with D perhaps matching TRBD1 (6 bases). Trimming pared 3 bases from V and 2 bases from J, leaving 14 bases between. The CDR3 runs 15 residues. Germline CDR1 and CDR2: SEHNR and FQNEAQ (reference sequence). CDR3 DNA (partial): TGTGCCAGCAGCTTTGGCCGGGACACAGCCTACGAG. Residues: CASSFGRDTAYE. In full, the CDR3 reads CASSFGRDTAYEQYF.